This TCR beta chain came from a study of early T cells in non-severe SARS-CoV-2 infection. Overall study results and limits: Sequences matched to VDJdb favored anti-spike CD8 responses, while private and CD4 specificities were missed.

For this clonotype: Its antigen is undetermined.

The CDR3 runs to 13 residues. Germline V gene data show CDR1 as SGHRS and CDR2 as YFSETQ. Trimming removed 1 base at V and 3 bases at J, with 7 bases between. Each cDNA molecule carried a unique molecular identifier. TCRdb analysed the 5' RACE reads with MiXCR anew, one entry per CDR3 protein. This table has more than 50,000 distinct CDR3 sequences, roughly 5.3% appearing once. The chain joins TRBV5-1 to TRBJ1-2; no definite D call. The clonotype was recovered from an adult who was a healthcare worker with PCR-confirmed SARS-CoV-2 infection or an uninfected control (not recorded which). Sequenced: whole blood. CDR3 amino acids: CASSLRTDYGYTF. CDR3 nucleotide sequence: TGCGCCAGCAGCTTGAGGACTGACTATGGCTACACCTTC.